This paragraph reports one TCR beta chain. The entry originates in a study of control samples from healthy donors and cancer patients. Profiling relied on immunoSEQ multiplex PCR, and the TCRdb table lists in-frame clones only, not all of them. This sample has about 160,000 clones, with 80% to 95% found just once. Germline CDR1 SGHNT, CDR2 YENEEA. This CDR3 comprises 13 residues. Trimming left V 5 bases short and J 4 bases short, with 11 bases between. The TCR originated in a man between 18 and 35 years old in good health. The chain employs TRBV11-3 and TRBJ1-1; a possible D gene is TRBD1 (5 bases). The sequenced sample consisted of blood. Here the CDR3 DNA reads TGTGCCAGCAGCCTTCTCGGGGGCACTGAAGCTTTCTTT. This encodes CASSLLGGTEAFF.